This entry describes one T cell receptor (beta chain). The antigen remains undetermined. The study used thymus tissue resected during corrective heart surgery. Corrective surgery for congenital heart defects was being performed on the healthy Finnish infants who were the donors. This entry belongs to a study of human thymus T cells. V was pared by 10 bases and J by 6 bases, with 25 bases between. Germline values: CDR1 MDHEN, CDR2 SYDVKM. The CDR3 totals 16 residues. Assay: immunoSEQ multiplex PCR; the TCRdb copy retains only in-frame clones and omits some. The profile shows 120,000 or so clones, approximately 96% of them singletons. Study findings and constraints: Thymic and blood repertoires appeared to carry a bias in their V and J gene usage. Related reports documented highly overlapping thymic repertoires among unrelated individuals.

Sample: thymus tissue. This TCR derives from a boy under two years old with a congenital heart defect but otherwise immunologically healthy. J is TRBJ1-5 and V is TRBV28; D unclear. CDR3 sequence: CATTTQAESHVQPQHF. The DNA for the CDR3 is TGTGCCACCACCACCCAGGCCGAATCACATGTTCAGCCCCAGCATTTT.